This TCR beta chain is from a study of T cells in Graves' hyperthyroidism and ophthalmopathy. On the basis of clinical symptoms, serum thyroxine and TRAb, thyroid ultrasound and orbital computed tomography, diagnoses were made. Overall study results and limits: In the blood, most expanded thyroid clonotypes above 0.001 appeared as well. Through a model of 13 V-J features, ophthalmopathy was separated from stable hyperthyroidism.

This clonotype was counted at least ten times. Its antigen remains unidentified. Amplification yielded TCR beta CDR3 regions, with RNA transcripts as the source. Primed by the HTBI set, a first-round RT-PCR was run on the TCR CDR3. MiXCR, applied by TCRdb to the multiplex PCR reads, yields one record per CDR3 protein. In the table there are 250,000 to 300,000 distinct CDR3 sequences, around a fifth of which are singletons. Germline CDR1 and CDR2: PRHDT and FYEKMQ (reference sequence). This CDR3 is built from 16 residues. With 5 bases clipped from V and 4 bases from J, the junction kept 9 bases outside the gene matches.

This TCR was sampled from a man over 45 with Graves' ophthalmopathy. Specimen: blood. The genes are TRBV13 and TRBJ2-2; 8 bases agree with TRBD2. CDR3 coding DNA: TGTGCCAGCAGCCCGTCGGGACTAGTCGCCACCGGGGAGCTGTTTTTT. Amino acids: CASSPSGLVATGELFF. Full variable domain (rest looked up from reference TRBV13 and TRBJ2-2): AAGVIQSPRHLIKEKRETATLKCYPIPRHDTVYWYQQGPGQDPQFLISFYEKMQSDKGSIPDRFSAQQFSDYHSELNMSSLELGDSALYFCASSPSGLVATGELFFGEGSRLTVL.